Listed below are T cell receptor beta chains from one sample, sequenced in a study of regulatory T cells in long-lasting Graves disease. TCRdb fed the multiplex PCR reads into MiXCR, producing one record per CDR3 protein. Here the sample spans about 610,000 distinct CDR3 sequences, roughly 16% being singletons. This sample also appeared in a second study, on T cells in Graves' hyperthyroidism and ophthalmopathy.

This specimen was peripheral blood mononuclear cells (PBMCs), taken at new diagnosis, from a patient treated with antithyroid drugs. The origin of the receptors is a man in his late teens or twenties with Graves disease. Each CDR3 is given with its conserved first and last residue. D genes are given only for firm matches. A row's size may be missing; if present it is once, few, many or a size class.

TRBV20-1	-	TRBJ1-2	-	CSARDRGGASSGYTF	TGCAGTGCTAGAGATCGCGGGGGCGCTTCCTCCGGCTACACCTTC
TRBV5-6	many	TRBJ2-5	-	CASSLPHRVETQYF	TGTGCCAGCAGCTTGCCCCACAGGGTTGAGACCCAGTACTTC
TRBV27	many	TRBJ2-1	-	CASSLSRGPGPPREQFF	TGTGCCAGCAGTTTAAGCCGCGGGCCGGGCCCCCCAAGGGAGCAGTTCTTC
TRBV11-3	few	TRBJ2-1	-	CASSSSLLANEQFF	TGTGCCAGCAGCTCCTCCCTCCTAGCGAATGAGCAGTTCTTC
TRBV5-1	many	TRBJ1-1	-	CASSSGQTNTEAFF	TGCGCCAGCAGCTCAGGACAGACCAACACTGAAGCTTTCTTT
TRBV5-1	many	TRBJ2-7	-	CASREAGLSYEQYF	TGCGCCAGCAGGGAGGCGGGCCTCTCCTACGAGCAGTACTTC
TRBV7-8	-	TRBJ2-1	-	CASSLVAGFNNEQFF	TGTGCCAGCAGCTTAGTTGCGGGGTTCAACAATGAGCAGTTCTTC
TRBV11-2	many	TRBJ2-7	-	CASSGVKVRIDEQYF	TGTGCCAGCAGCGGGGTAAAGGTTCGGATTGACGAGCAGTACTTC
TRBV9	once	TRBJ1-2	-	CASRRGHYGYTF	TGTGCCAGCAGGAGGGGTCACTATGGCTACACCTTC
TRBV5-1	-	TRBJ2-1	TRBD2	CASSLEAGLAGGGYNEQFF	TGCGCCAGCAGCTTGGAGGCGGGACTAGCGGGAGGAGGCTACAATGAGCAGTTCTTC
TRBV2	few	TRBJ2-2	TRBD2	CASRPGLANTGELFF	TGTGCCAGCAGACCGGGACTAGCGAACACCGGGGAGCTGTTTTTT
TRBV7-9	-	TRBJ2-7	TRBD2	CASSRDSGREQHF	TGTGCCAGCAGCCGCGATAGCGGGCGCGAGCAGCACTTC
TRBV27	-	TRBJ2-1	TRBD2	CASSFLMREHPYNEQFF	TGTGCCAGCAGTTTTCTTATGCGGGAGCACCCCTACAATGAGCAGTTCTTC
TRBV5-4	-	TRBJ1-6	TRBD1	CASSGPGTGVSNSPLHF	TGTGCCAGCAGCGGACCCGGGACAGGGGTATCTAATTCACCCCTCCACTTT
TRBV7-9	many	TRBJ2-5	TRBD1	CASSPARDGQGIFRETQYF	TGTGCCAGCAGCCCGGCGCGGGATGGACAGGGAATTTTTCGAGAGACCCAGTACTTC
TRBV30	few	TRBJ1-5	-	CAWARDGSNQPQHF	TGTGCCTGGGCACGGGACGGTAGCAATCAGCCCCAGCATTTT